The rows below give T cell receptor beta chains drawn from one sample of a study of blood T cell repertoires in COVID-19. Clones were sequenced by immunoSEQ multiplex PCR, and TCRdb holds only the in-frame ones, with some missing. Of 85,000 to 130,000 clones in the sample, roughly 92% were seen once. The sequencing sample was made of peripheral blood. Source of these receptors: a man between 65 and 85 years old with acute or convalescent COVID-19. Both conserved end residues are part of each CDR3. D genes are given only for firm matches. The size entry is marked missing in some rows and otherwise reads once, few, many or a size class.

d_call	clone_size	v_call	j_call	cdr3_nt	cdr3_aa
-	-	TRBV5-1	TRBJ1-6	TGCGCCAGCCGGGTCTCTCAAAGGAATTCACCCCTCCACTTT	CASRVSQRNSPLHF
-	-	TRBV2	TRBJ2-7	TGTGCCATGAAGACACAGGACTCCTACGAGCAGTACTTC	CAMKTQDSYEQYF
-	-	TRBV19	TRBJ1-2	TGTGCCAGTGAGGGAAGAACCCCTTATGGCTACACCTTC	CASEGRTPYGYTF
-	-	TRBV19	TRBJ2-3	TGTGCCAGTAGTATGAGGGCAGATACGCAGTATTTT	CASSMRADTQYF
-	-	TRBV11-3	TRBJ2-1	TGTGCCAGCAGCTTAGCGGGGTTTCGATTGGGGGCGCAGGAGCAGTTCTTC	CASSLAGFRLGAQEQFF
-	-	TRBV5-6	TRBJ2-3	TGTGCCAGCACTACAGGGTTGGCAGATACGCAGTATTTT	CASTTGLADTQYF
TRBD2	-	TRBV7-3	TRBJ2-1	TGTGCCAGCAGCTCCATAGCGGGAGGCCCATACAATGAGCAGTTCTTC	CASSSIAGGPYNEQFF
-	-	TRBV24-1	TRBJ2-3	TGTGCCACCAGCTTAGGGGTGAGGGATACGCAGTATTTT	CATSLGVRDTQYF
TRBD1	-	TRBV10-3	TRBJ2-7	TGTGCCATCAGCGGGACAGGGGGCTCCTACGAGCAGTACTTC	CAISGTGGSYEQYF
-	once	TRBV6-6	TRBJ1-1	TGTGCCAGCAGTCCCGGGACAGAAGCTTTCTTT	CASSPGTEAFF
-	-	TRBV10-1	TRBJ2-5	TGCGCCAGCAGTGAGCAGGGTTTGGTGACCCAGTACTTC	CASSEQGLVTQYF
-	-	TRBV6-5	TRBJ1-1	TGTGCCAGCAGCGCGGCGGTGAGTGAAGCTTTCTTT	CASSAAVSEAFF
-	-	TRBV6-5	TRBJ1-3	TGTGCCAGCAGCCGCAGGGTCACGTCTGGAAACACCATATATTTT	CASSRRVTSGNTIYF
TRBD2	-	TRBV28	TRBJ2-3	TGTGCCAGCAGTTTATCTAGCGGGAGAACAGATACGCAGTATTTT	CASSLSSGRTDTQYF
TRBD1	-	TRBV6-5	TRBJ1-3	TGTGCCAGCAGTCGAAGAGGGGACAGTGGAAACACCATATATTTT	CASSRRGDSGNTIYF
TRBD1	-	TRBV5-5	TRBJ2-2	TGTGCCAGCAGCTCGTCCGGACAGGGGGCCACCGGGGAGCTGTTTTTT	CASSSSGQGATGELFF
TRBD1	-	TRBV18	TRBJ2-7	TGTGCCAGCTCGAAGGGACAGGGGGCATACGAGCAGTACTTC	CASSKGQGAYEQYF
-	once	TRBV19	TRBJ1-4	TGTGCCAGTAGTAGGCAGGGCGGTGAAAAACTGTTTTTT	CASSRQGGEKLFF
TRBD1	-	TRBV24-1	TRBJ1-6	TGTGCCACCAGTGAATCTACAGGGGGGGATTCACCCCTCCACTTT	CATSESTGGDSPLHF
-	-	TRBV13	TRBJ1-2	TGTGCCAGCAGCTTAGGCCAGGAATTCTATGGCTACACCTTC	CASSLGQEFYGYTF
TRBD1	-	TRBV5-1	TRBJ2-7	TGCGCCAACACTTCGGGACAGGGGACTTACGAGCAGTACTTC	CANTSGQGTYEQYF
-	-	TRBV3-1/TRBV3-2	TRBJ1-2	TGTGCCAGCAGCCAAGCCTTCAGTGATAACTATGGCTACACCTTC	CASSQAFSDNYGYTF
-	-	TRBV7-8	TRBJ2-1	TGTGCCAGCAGCCCATCCTCCGGGAGCTCCTACAATGAGCAGTTCTTC	CASSPSSGSSYNEQFF
TRBD2	once	TRBV11-3	TRBJ2-7	TGTGCCAGCAGCTTAGTAGTGCTAGCGGGAGAAGTTTACGAGCAGTACTTC	CASSLVVLAGEVYEQYF
TRBD2	once	TRBV24-1	TRBJ2-1	TGTGCCACCAGTGATTCTCGGAGGGGTGGGGGAACTAGCGGGACCTACAATGAGCAGTTCTTC	CATSDSRRGGGTSGTYNEQFF
TRBD2	-	TRBV6-5	TRBJ2-3	TGTGCCAGCAGTTACTCTTTGCGGGGGGCAGATACGCAGTATTTT	CASSYSLRGADTQYF
-	-	TRBV5-5	TRBJ1-1	TGTGCCAGCAGCTTGGCGCAGTCCACTGAAGCTTTCTTT	CASSLAQSTEAFF
-	-	TRBV6-5	TRBJ1-2	TGTGCCAGCAGCCGAGGCCCTTCCCGGGGCTACACCTTC	CASSRGPSRGYTF
TRBD1	once	TRBV19	TRBJ1-6	TGTGCCAGCGGGAGAGGACAGGGGGATTCACCCCTCCACTTT	CASGRGQGDSPLHF
-	once	TRBV12-3/TRBV12-4	TRBJ2-5	TGTGCCAGCAGTTTAGGCCTACAAGAGACCCAGTACTTC	CASSLGLQETQYF
-	-	TRBV5-4	TRBJ2-2	TGTGCCAGCAGCTTGGACATGAACACCGGGGAGCTGTTTTTT	CASSLDMNTGELFF
TRBD2	once	TRBV5-4	TRBJ2-7	TGTGCCAGCAGCGTTCTAGCGGACGAGCAGTACTTC	CASSVLADEQYF
TRBD1	-	TRBV5-8	TRBJ1-5	TGTGCCAGCAGCGACGGACAGGGTAGGATGTTTCAGCCCCAGCATTTT	CASSDGQGRMFQPQHF
TRBD2	-	TRBV4-3	TRBJ2-3	TGCGCCAGCAGCCAAGAATTGGCGGGAGGAAACACAGATACGCAGTATTTT	CASSQELAGGNTDTQYF
TRBD2	-	TRBV14	TRBJ2-7	TGTGCCAGCAGCCAAGATCGCGGGACTAGCTACTCCTACGAGCAGTACTTC	CASSQDRGTSYSYEQYF